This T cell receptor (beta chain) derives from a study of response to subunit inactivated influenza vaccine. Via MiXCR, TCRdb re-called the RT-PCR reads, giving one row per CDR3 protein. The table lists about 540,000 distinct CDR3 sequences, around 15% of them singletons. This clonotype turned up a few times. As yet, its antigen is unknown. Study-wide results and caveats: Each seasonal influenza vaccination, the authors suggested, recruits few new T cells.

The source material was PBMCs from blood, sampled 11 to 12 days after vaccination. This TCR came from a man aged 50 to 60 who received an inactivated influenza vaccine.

The CDR3 loop reads CASSWKGDYPTGELFF. In DNA, the CDR3 is TGCGCCAGCAGCTGGAAGGGGGACTACCCCACCGGGGAGCTGTTTTTT. The V call is TRBV5-1, the J call TRBJ2-2; tentative D call: TRBD2 (7 bases). Trimming took 3 bases from V and 4 from J, leaving 16 bases between them. Germline CDR1 SGHRS, CDR2 YFSETQ. CDR3 length: 16 residues.